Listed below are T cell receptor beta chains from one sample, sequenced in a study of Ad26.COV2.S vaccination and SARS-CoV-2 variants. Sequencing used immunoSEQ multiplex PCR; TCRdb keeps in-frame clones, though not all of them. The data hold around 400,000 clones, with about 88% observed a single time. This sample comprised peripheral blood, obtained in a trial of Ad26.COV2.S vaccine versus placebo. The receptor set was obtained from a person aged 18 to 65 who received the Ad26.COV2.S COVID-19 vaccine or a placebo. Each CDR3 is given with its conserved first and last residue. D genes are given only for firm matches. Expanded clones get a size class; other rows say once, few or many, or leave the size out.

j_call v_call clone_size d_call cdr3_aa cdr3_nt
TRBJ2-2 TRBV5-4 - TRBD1 CASSFSGQGAIGELFF TGTGCCAGCAGCTTCAGCGGACAGGGGGCCATCGGGGAGCTGTTTTTT
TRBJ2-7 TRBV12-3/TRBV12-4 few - CASSPSPYEQYF TGTGCCAGCAGCCCCTCCCCTTACGAGCAGTACTTC
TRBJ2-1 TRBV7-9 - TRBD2 CASRVTSGSGEQFF TGTGCCAGCAGGGTGACTAGCGGGAGTGGTGAGCAGTTCTTC
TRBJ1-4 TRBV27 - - CASSPKPRGRANEKLFF TGTGCCAGCAGTCCCAAACCGAGGGGCCGGGCTAATGAAAAACTGTTTTTT
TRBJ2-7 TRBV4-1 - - CASSQGDGTYEQYF TGCGCCAGCAGCCAAGGGGACGGCACCTACGAGCAGTACTTC
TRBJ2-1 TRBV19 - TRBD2 CASSVTGTSVHYNEQFF TGTGCCAGTAGTGTAACCGGGACTAGCGTACACTACAATGAGCAGTTCTTC
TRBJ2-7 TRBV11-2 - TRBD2 CASSPGAGAYEQYF TGTGCCAGCAGCCCCGGGGCGGGGGCCTACGAGCAGTACTTC
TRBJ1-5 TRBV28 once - CASSPEAGSPRSQPQHF TGTGCCAGCAGTCCCGAGGCTGGCAGTCCTAGAAGTCAGCCCCAGCATTTT
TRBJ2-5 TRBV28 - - CASSPDRLGGKSKETQYF TGTGCCAGCAGCCCGGACCGCCTCGGCGGGAAGTCGAAGGAGACCCAGTACTTC
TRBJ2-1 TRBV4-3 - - CASSQDRNEQFF TGCGCCAGCAGCCAAGATCGGAATGAGCAGTTCTTC
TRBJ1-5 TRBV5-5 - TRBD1 CASSSGTGLEPQHF TGTGCCAGCAGTTCCGGGACAGGGTTAGAGCCCCAGCATTTT
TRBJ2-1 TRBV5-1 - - CASSSANEQFF TGCGCCAGCAGCTCCGCGAATGAGCAGTTCTTC